This is a list of T cell receptor beta chains from one sample in a study of shared clonotypes between healthy human individuals. Measured with immunoSEQ multiplex PCR; TCRdb has only the in-frame clones, and not every one. The table lists 550,000 to 750,000 clones, roughly 95% of them singletons. Sequenced: naive CD8+ T cells sorted from blood. Source of these receptors: a woman in her thirties in good health. Both conserved end residues are part of each CDR3. The D gene is left open where the match is weak.

TRBV4-1,TRBJ2-7,.,CASSQDGGWTYEQYF
TRBV7-8,TRBJ1-1,.,CASSLNRDTEAFF
TRBV4-1,TRBJ2-3,.,CASSQVGEAGTDTQYF
TRBV5-6,TRBJ1-1,.,CASSLNVLDSGAFF
TRBV19,TRBJ1-5,.,CASRALSPNQPQHF
TRBV28,TRBJ2-7,TRBD2,CASSPAGGPSYEQYF
TRBV15,TRBJ1-1,.,CATSIGDEGDTEAFF
TRBV27,TRBJ2-1,.,CASWGDTEQFF
TRBV4-1,TRBJ1-4,TRBD1,CASSQEDRGRKLFF
TRBV29-1,TRBJ2-1,TRBD1,CSVEDRGNEQFF
TRBV4-1,TRBJ1-2,TRBD1,CASKKTGALGYTF
TRBV27,TRBJ2-7,.,CASKAGTSYEQYF
TRBV9,TRBJ2-4,.,CASSGGGDIQYF
TRBV9,TRBJ1-1,.,CASSVVGEVEAFF
TRBV5-4,TRBJ1-6,.,CASSLEGHSPLHF
TRBV9,TRBJ1-2,.,CASSVEGSYYGYTF
TRBV9,TRBJ2-1,TRBD2,CASSPLAGSGNEQFF
TRBV7-9,TRBJ2-1,TRBD2,CASSPNSGGSYNEQFF
TRBV5-1,TRBJ2-7,.,CASSLSYSVGNEQYF
TRBV29-1,TRBJ2-1,.,CSATPRDRYYNEQFF
TRBV27,TRBJ2-7,.,CASSPRAPGQYF
TRBV2,TRBJ2-1,TRBD2,CASSEGRREAHEQFF
TRBV28,TRBJ2-1,TRBD2,CASSLWRTSGIYNEQFF
TRBV10-3,TRBJ2-7,TRBD2,CAISALLAGGDEQYF
TRBV21-1,TRBJ2-3,.,CASSKGRQEYTDTQYF
TRBV5-1,TRBJ2-3,.,CASRDYRAGTDTQYF
TRBV19,TRBJ1-5,.,CASSITGYSNQPQHF
TRBV27,.,.,CASTRTDNSYEQYF
TRBV9,TRBJ2-7,.,CASSAGDTTYEQYF
TRBV27,TRBJ2-1,.,CASSPRSGASNEQFF
TRBV11-2,TRBJ1-1,.,CASSLDGTWNTEAFF
TRBV9,TRBJ1-4,TRBD1,CASSSMTGMVEKLFF
TRBV29-1,TRBJ2-3,TRBD2,CSAWDGWRELDTQYF
TRBV19,TRBJ1-5,.,CASSISWEPQHF
TRBV19,TRBJ2-5,.,CASSPRQTKTQTQYF
TRBV9,TRBJ2-1,.,CASSGSKAADRGSYNEQFF
TRBV7-9,TRBJ2-7,.,CASSTWGYEQYF
TRBV27,TRBJ1-4,TRBD1,CASSLGQSNEKLFF
TRBV28,TRBJ2-5,.,CASRDLTGTQYF
TRBV19,TRBJ1-1,.,CASSSGAAFF
TRBV4-2,TRBJ2-1,.,CASSQVAFDEQFF
TRBV21-1,TRBJ1-5,.,CASTQTPPQPDRGNQPQHF
TRBV5-1,TRBJ2-7,.,CASSYGQTYEQYF
TRBV7-8,TRBJ2-1,.,CASSSQLIGNELGGNEQFF
TRBV9,TRBJ2-3,TRBD2,CASTYPSLAGGPRTTDTQYF
TRBV27,TRBJ2-3,TRBD2,CASSLAATSTDTQYF
TRBV5-1,TRBJ2-6,.,CASSPRIGGAGANVLTF
TRBV9,TRBJ2-6,.,CASSADDFSGANVLTF
TRBV28,TRBJ2-2,TRBD2,CASSPRGLPPGELFF
TRBV2,TRBJ1-1,.,CASRAGTENTEAFF
TRBV11-2,TRBJ1-1,TRBD1,CASSPGGRNTEAFF
TRBV27,TRBJ1-5,.,CASSIDGAQGPQHF
TRBV5-6,TRBJ2-7,TRBD1,CASSSAGTVYEQYF
TRBV4-1,TRBJ2-1,.,CASSPRSSVGYNEQFF
TRBV6-5,TRBJ2-1,.,CASSYLLDSNEQFF